These 6 T cell receptor beta chains were all obtained from the same sample, sequenced in a study of cytomegalovirus exposure and HLA in healthy donors. TCRdb keeps only in-frame clones here, not all; method: immunoSEQ multiplex PCR. The top ten clones hold approximately 3.5% of a sample with 130,000 or so clones, about nine tenths of them seen once. Sequenced input: PBMCs. The receptors stem from a man aged 25 to 45 in good health and CMV-seronegative.

This chain links TRBV27 with TRBJ1-1; unclear D gene. V lost 11 bases and J lost 0, with 13 bases in between. Germline V CDR1 and CDR2: MNHEY, SMNVEV (reference sequence). This CDR3 spans 13 amino acids. Written as DNA, the CDR3 is TGTGCCTCTAGCCCCGACTTGAACACTGAAGCTTTCTTT. Translated: CASSPDLNTEAFF.

V is TRBV7-6 and J is TRBJ2-7, with 8 nucleotides matching TRBD1. J lost 6 bases, V lost 5 bases, and 6 bases had no gene match. Germline CDR1 is SGHVS and CDR2 is FNYEAQ. This CDR3 comprises 13 residues. This chain's CDR3 is CASSETGVFEQYF. The CDR3 DNA is TGTGCCAGCAGCGAGACAGGGGTTTTCGAGCAGTACTTC.

V is TRBV28 and J is TRBJ2-2, with D unresolved. The CDR3 contains 14 residues. The V gene's germline CDR1 is MDHEN and CDR2 SYDVKM. The V end lost 6 bases, the J end lost 2 bases, and 10 bases lay between the germline ends. The CDR3 loop reads CASSWAANTGELFF. The CDR3 DNA sequence: TGTGCCAGCAGCTGGGCAGCAAACACCGGGGAGCTGTTTTTT. Looking up the rest from reference TRBV28 and TRBJ2-2 gives the full variable domain: DVKVTQSSRYLVKRTGEKVFLECVQDMDHENMFWYRQDPGLGLRLIYFSYDVKMKEKGDIPEGYSVSREKKERFSLILESASTNQTSMYLCASSWAANTGELFFGEGSRLTVL.

This chain's CDR3 is CASSVGQGRNQPQHF. The CDR3 bases are TGTGCCAGCAGCGTGGGACAGGGACGAAATCAGCCCCAGCATTTT. This chain joins TRBV7-9 and TRBJ1-5, with 9 bases that match TRBD1. V trimming: 5 bases; J trimming: 4 bases; junction bases outside the gene matches: 6. CDR3 size: 15 residues. CDR1 is SEHNR, CDR2 FQNEAQ, per germline (reference sequence).

The chain is built from TRBV4-3 and TRBJ2-1, with D possibly matching TRBD2 (6 bases). Germline CDR1 is LGHNA and CDR2 is YSLEER. V was clipped by 0 bases and J by 15 bases, with 18 bases between them. The CDR3 runs to 14 residues. CDR3 sequence (DNA): TGCGCCAGCAGCCAAGATGTGGCGATCGGGGGACCGTTCTTC. Translating it yields CASSQDVAIGGPFF.

The chain joins TRBV5-1 to TRBJ2-7; no definite D call. CDR3 length: 14 residues. V gave up 0 bases and J gave up 6 bases, with 13 bases separating them. The germline gives CDR1 SGHRS, CDR2 YFSETQ. The CDR3 sequence: CASSLVPVGLEQYF. CDR3 bases: TGCGCCAGCAGCTTGGTTCCGGTGGGCCTCGAGCAGTACTTC. The full variable domain, with the rest looked up from reference TRBV5-1 and TRBJ2-7, is KAGVTQTPRYLIKTRGQQVTLSCSPISGHRSVSWYQQTPGQGLQFLFEYFSETQRNKGNFPGRFSGRQFSNSRSEMNVSTLELGDSALYLCASSLVPVGLEQYFGPGTRLTVT.